Sequencing of this T cell receptor beta chain was carried out in a study of T-cell reconstitution after alpha-beta-depleted transplantation in children. From germline, CDR1 is SQVTM and CDR2 ANQGSEA. The ends were cut back, 4 bases at V and 4 bases at J, with 13 bases in the middle. The CDR3 length is 14 residues. As it was prepared, the TCRbeta library received unique molecular identifiers. TCRdb reprocessed the PCR reads via MiXCR and lists one record per CDR3 protein. The sample includes roughly 490,000 distinct CDR3 sequences, roughly 10% of them seen just once. Concerning this clonotype: The antigen is not known.

Findings and caveats of the study: Approximately two months post-transplant, alpha-beta T cells reportedly originated from several hundred expanded graft clones.

Sequencing used PBMCs, mostly from graft donor cells, obtained 180 days after TCRalphabeta/CD19-depleted stem cell transplant. The V and J genes are TRBV29-1 and TRBJ2-2, with D possibly being TRBD2 (6 bases). The sequence was obtained from a female patient between 2 and 15 years old who had a stem cell transplant for aplastic anemia, so the T cells may come from the graft donor. The CDR3 DNA reads TGCAGCGTTGCATCCGGGAGAGTCACCGGGGAGCTGTTTTTT. Translation gives CSVASGRVTGELFF.